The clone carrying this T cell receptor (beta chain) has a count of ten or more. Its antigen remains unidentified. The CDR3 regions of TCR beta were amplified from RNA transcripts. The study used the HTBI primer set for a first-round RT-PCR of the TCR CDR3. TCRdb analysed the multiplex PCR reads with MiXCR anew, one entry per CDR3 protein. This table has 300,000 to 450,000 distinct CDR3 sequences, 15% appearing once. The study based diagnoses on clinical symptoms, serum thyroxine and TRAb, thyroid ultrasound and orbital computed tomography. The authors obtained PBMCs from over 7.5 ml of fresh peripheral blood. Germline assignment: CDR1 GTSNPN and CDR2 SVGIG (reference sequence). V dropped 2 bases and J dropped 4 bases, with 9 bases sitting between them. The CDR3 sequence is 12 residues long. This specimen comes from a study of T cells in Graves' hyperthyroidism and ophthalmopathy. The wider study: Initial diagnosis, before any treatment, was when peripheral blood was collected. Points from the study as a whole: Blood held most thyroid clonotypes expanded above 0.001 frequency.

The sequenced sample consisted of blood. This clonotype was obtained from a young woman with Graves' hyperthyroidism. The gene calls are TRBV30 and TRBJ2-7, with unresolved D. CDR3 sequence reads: CAWSLPGYEQYF. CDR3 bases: TGTGCCTGGAGTCTACCTGGGTACGAGCAGTACTTC.